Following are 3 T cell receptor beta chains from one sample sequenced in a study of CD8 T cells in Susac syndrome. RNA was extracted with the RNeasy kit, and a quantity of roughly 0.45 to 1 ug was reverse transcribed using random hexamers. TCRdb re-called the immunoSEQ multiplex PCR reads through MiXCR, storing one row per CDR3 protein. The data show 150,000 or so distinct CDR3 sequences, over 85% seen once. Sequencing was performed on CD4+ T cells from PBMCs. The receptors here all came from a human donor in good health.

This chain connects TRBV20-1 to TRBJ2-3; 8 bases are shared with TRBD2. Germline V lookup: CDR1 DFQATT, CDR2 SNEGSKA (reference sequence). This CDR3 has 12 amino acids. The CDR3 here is CRAGGTTDTQYF. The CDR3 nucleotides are TGCAGGGCGGGGGGAACCACAGATACGCAGTATTTT.

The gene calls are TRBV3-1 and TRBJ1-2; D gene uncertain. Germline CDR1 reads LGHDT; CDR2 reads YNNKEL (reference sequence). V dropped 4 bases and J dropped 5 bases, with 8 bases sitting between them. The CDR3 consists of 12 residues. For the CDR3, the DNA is TGTGCCAGCAGCCGGGGTGGGTATGGCTACACCTTC. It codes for CASSRGGYGYTF.

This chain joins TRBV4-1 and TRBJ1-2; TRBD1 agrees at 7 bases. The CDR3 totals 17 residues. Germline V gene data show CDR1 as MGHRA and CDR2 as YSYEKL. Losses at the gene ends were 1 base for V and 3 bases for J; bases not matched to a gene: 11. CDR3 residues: CASSQGLRGRGDYGYTF. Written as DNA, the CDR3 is TGCGCCAGCAGCCAAGGGCTTAGGGGGCGCGGAGACTATGGCTACACCTTC.